This T cell receptor (beta chain) originates from a study of T cells in localized non-small cell lung cancer. In the case of this clone: Its target is not known.

The protocol was immunoSEQ multiplex PCR, while the TCRdb copy is restricted to in-frame clones and leaves out a portion. Of under 35,000 clones in the sample, approximately 89% were seen once. The V gene's germline CDR1 is MDHEN and CDR2 SYDVKM. With 7 bases clipped from V and 5 bases from J, the junction kept 10 bases outside the gene matches. CDR3 size: 16 residues. Study conclusions and caveats: A median of approximately 60 of the top 100 tumor clones appeared in adjacent lung, which was paired and uninvolved. Adjacent uninvolved lung tissue had the highest T cell clonality, exceeding tumor. Those with higher blood T cell density had longer overall survival. Owing to sequencing of a solitary tumor region, heterogeneity cannot be discounted.

The chain combines TRBV28 with TRBJ2-5, with 13 bases identical to TRBD2. The clonotype comes from a female donor of 60 years or more with stage I lung adenocarcinoma. The specimen comprised peripheral blood, sampled before any cancer treatment. The CDR3 sequence: CASTLSTSGRGETQYF. CDR3 coding DNA: TGTGCCAGCACCCTAAGCACTAGCGGGAGGGGTGAGACCCAGTACTTC.